Given below is one T cell receptor beta chain in context. This sample stems from a study of PD-L1 blockade in urothelial cancer. Study-wide context: Blood-derived samples held a median roughly 140,000 T cells.

Per germline, CDR1 SGHNT and CDR2 YYREEE (reference sequence). V dropped 0 bases and J dropped 7 bases, with 16 bases sitting between them. The CDR3 spans 16 residues. Data came from immunoSEQ multiplex PCR; TCRdb stores just in-frame clones and leaves some out. The sample carries tens of thousands of clones, about 88% recorded once. As to time point: peripheral blood 6 weeks after treatment start. The input for sequencing was PBMCs, taken around atezolizumab (anti-PD-L1) treatment. This TCR derives from a man aged 55 to 70 with urothelial cancer. The chain is built from TRBV5-4 and TRBJ1-4, with TRBD1 as a possible D gene (6 bases). The CDR3 DNA follows: TGTGCCAGCAGCTTGGGAACGGGGGGGCGAAGTGAAAAACTGTTTTTT. It specifies CASSLGTGGRSEKLFF.